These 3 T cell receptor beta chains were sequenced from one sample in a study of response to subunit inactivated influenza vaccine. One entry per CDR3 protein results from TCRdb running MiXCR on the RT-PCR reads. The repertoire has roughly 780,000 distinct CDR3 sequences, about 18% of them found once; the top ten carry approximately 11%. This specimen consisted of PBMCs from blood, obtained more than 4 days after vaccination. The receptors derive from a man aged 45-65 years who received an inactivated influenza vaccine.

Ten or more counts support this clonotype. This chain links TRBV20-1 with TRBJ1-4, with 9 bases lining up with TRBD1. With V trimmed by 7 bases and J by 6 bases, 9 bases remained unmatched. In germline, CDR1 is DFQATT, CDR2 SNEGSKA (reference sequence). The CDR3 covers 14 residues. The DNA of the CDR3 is TGCAGTGTTAAAGGACAGGGGCAACATGAAAAACTGTTTTTT. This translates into CSVKGQGQHEKLFF.

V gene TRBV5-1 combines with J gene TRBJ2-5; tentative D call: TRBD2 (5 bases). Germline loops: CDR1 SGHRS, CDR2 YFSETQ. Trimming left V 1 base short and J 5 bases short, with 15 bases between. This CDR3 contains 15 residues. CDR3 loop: CASSLSRTPPETQYF. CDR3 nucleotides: TGCGCCAGCAGCTTGTCAAGGACTCCTCCGGAGACCCAGTACTTC.

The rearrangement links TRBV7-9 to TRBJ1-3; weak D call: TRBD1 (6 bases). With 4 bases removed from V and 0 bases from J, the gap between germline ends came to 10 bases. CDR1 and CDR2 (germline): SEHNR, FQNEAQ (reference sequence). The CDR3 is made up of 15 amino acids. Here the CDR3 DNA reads TGTGCCAGCAGCTGGACAGACACCTCTGGAAACACCATATATTTT. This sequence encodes CASSWTDTSGNTIYF.